This T cell receptor (beta chain) was captured by sequencing in a study of T cells after posttransplantation cyclophosphamide. Study results and caveats: Tissue-infiltrating T cells from skin or gut overlapped little with blood T cells.

This clone was detected a few times. What it binds is not known. This CDR3 is 15 amino acids long. The V gene lost 1 base and the J gene lost 1 base, with 13 bases spanning the gap. Germline values: CDR1 GTSNPN, CDR2 SVGIG (reference sequence). The data were produced by immunoSEQ multiplex PCR, yet TCRdb's version contains in-frame clones alone and is incomplete. The sample has around 35,000 clones, none seen only once. Sequenced sample: PBMCs. This chain connects TRBV30 to TRBJ1-2, with D tentatively TRBD1 (5 bases). This clonotype originated in a woman aged 50 to 65 in good health and a related stem cell transplant donor. The CDR3 nucleotides are TGTGCCTGGAGTGGCCCGACAGCGTATAACTATGGCTACACCTTC. Protein: CAWSGPTAYNYGYTF. The full variable domain, completed using reference TRBV30 and TRBJ1-2, is SQTIHQWPATLVQPVGSPLSLECTVEGTSNPNLYWYRQAAGRGLQLLFYSVGIGQISSEVPQNLSASRPQDRQFILSSKKLLLSDSGFYLCAWSGPTAYNYGYTFGSGTRLTVV.